This TCR beta chain was captured in a study of blood T cell repertoires in COVID-19. Authors' data handling: Using reference gene primer amplification, nucleated cell counts were estimated. Sequencing was performed with immunoSEQ multiplex PCR; in TCRdb, only in-frame clones are kept and a portion is missing. That table is the source of V, J and clone size, and D and trimming were worked out from the DNA. The repertoire holds nearly 300,000 clones, approximately 84% seen once, with approximately 1.5% in the top ten. Only one count was recorded for this clone. V trimming: 0 bases; J trimming: 4 bases; junction bases outside the gene matches: 8. This CDR3 has 16 residues. The germline V gene has CDR1 ENHRY and CDR2 SYGVKD.

This receptor was obtained from a human donor with COVID-19, enrolled during active disease. The donor label of this sample is uncertain. The chain couples TRBV10-3 to TRBJ2-7; TRBD2 aligns across 8 bases. The sample consisted of peripheral blood. The CDR3 DNA reads TGTGCCATCAGTGAGTCTTCGGCGGGAGGACGGTACGAGCAGTACTTC. Protein sequence: CAISESSAGGRYEQYF.